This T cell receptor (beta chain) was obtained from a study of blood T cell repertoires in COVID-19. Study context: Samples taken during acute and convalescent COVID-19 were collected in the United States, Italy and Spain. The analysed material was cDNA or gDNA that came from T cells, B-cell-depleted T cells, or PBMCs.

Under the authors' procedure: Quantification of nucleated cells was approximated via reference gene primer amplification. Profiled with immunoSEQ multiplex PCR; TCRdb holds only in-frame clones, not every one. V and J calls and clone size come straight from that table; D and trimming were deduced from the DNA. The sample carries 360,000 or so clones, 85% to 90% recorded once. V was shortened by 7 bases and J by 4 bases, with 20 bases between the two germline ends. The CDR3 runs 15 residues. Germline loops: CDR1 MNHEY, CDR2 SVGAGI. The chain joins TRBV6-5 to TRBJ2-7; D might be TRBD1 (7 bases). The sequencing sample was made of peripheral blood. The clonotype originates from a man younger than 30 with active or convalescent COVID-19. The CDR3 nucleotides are TGTGCCAGCAAAGACGGAGGGGGCCTAGGGTACGAGCAGTACTTC. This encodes CASKDGGGLGYEQYF.